Listed below are T cell receptor beta chains from one sample, sequenced in a study of response to subunit inactivated influenza vaccine. TCRdb redid the calling of the RT-PCR reads with MiXCR, one entry per CDR3 protein. The data contain 860,000 or so distinct CDR3 sequences, about 20% of them singletons. The specimen comprised PBMCs from blood, sampled 5 days after vaccination. The receptor set was obtained from a man in his fifties who received an inactivated influenza vaccine. Both conserved end residues are part of each CDR3. A D gene is named only where the DNA matches it firmly. Rows give clone size only sometimes, using once, few, many, or a class for an expanded clone.

cdr3_nt | cdr3_aa | v_call | d_call | j_call | clone_size
TGTGCCAGCAGGCCGGGACAGGGATCCACCGGGGAGCTGTTTTTT | CASRPGQGSTGELFF | TRBV2 | TRBD1 | TRBJ2-2 | .
TGCAGCGTTGTGCAGAGCTCCTACAATGAGCAGTTCTTC | CSVVQSSYNEQFF | TRBV29-1 | . | TRBJ2-1 | .
TGTGCCAGCAGCTTGGGGTTAGATACGCAGTATTTT | CASSLGLDTQYF | TRBV27 | . | TRBJ2-3 | many
TGTGCCAGCCTCGGGGTGAACACTGAAGCTTTCTTT | CASLGVNTEAFF | TRBV6-2/TRBV6-3 | . | TRBJ1-1 | few
TGTGCCAGCAGACTAGGGTCTATAAGTTCGTACAGTGAGCAGTTCTTC | CASRLGSISSYSEQFF | TRBV27 | . | TRBJ2-1 | few
TGCGCCAGCAGCTTCGGTCCAACAGGGGGCCACAATGAGCAGTTCTTC | CASSFGPTGGHNEQFF | TRBV5-1 | TRBD1 | TRBJ2-1 | few
TGTGCCAGCAGCCTTTCTAGCGGGGGGGCCGTTGAGCAGTTCTTC | CASSLSSGGAVEQFF | TRBV3-1 | TRBD2 | TRBJ2-1 | few
TGTGCCACCGGGGGACGGAGTAATGAAAAACTGTTTTTT | CATGGRSNEKLFF | TRBV15 | . | TRBJ1-4 | .
TGTGCCAGCAGCTCCCAGGGTGTGTCCTACGAGCAGTACTTC | CASSSQGVSYEQYF | TRBV7-2 | . | TRBJ2-7 | few
TGTGCCAGCAGCTTATTGACGGGAACTGAAGCTTTCTTT | CASSLLTGTEAFF | TRBV7-6 | . | TRBJ1-1 | .
TGTGCCAGCAGCTCTCGACTAGTACTGGCCAAAAACATTCAGTACTTC | CASSSRLVLAKNIQYF | TRBV7-2 | . | TRBJ2-4 | .
TGTGCCAGCAGCCGGGACCTGAACACTGAAGCTTTCTTT | CASSRDLNTEAFF | TRBV6-1 | . | TRBJ1-1 | many
TGTGCCAGCAGCCTATGGACAGGGTTCGAGACCGGGGAGCTGTTTTTT | CASSLWTGFETGELFF | TRBV11-2 | TRBD1 | TRBJ2-2 | .
TGTGCCAGCAGTTACTCACACAGCAAAGGAGATACGCAGTATTTT | CASSYSHSKGDTQYF | TRBV6-5 | . | TRBJ2-3 | .
TGTGCCAGCAGCCAAGATGTGGGTACAGGCGGCTACACCTTC | CASSQDVGTGGYTF | TRBV3-1 | . | TRBJ1-2 | few
TGTGCCAGCAGTTTTAAGGAACCTGGCACTGAAGCTTTCTTT | CASSFKEPGTEAFF | TRBV12-3/TRBV12-4 | . | TRBJ1-1 | many
TGTGCCAGCAGTTTTGACGGCAACGGAGGCTACACCTTC | CASSFDGNGGYTF | TRBV12-3/TRBV12-4 | . | TRBJ1-2 | .
TGCAGCGCCGGACAGGGGCGGGATCAGCCCCAGCATTTT | CSAGQGRDQPQHF | TRBV29-1 | TRBD1 | TRBJ1-5 | .
TGTGCCAGCACCATCAGGGGTTACGAGCAGTACTTC | CASTIRGYEQYF | TRBV12-3/TRBV12-4 | . | TRBJ2-7 | few
TGTGCCAGCAGTTTATTCAGTCCAACCGGGAACGAGCAGTACTTC | CASSLFSPTGNEQYF | TRBV12-3/TRBV12-4 | . | TRBJ2-7 | few
TGTGCCAGCTCGTACCAGCGGGCTGCCACAGATACGCAGTATTTT | CASSYQRAATDTQYF | TRBV18 | . | TRBJ2-3 | few
TGTGCCAGCAGTCCCATGGGAGCGACGAGCTCCTACGAGCAGTACTTC | CASSPMGATSSYEQYF | TRBV12-3/TRBV12-4 | . | TRBJ2-7 | .
TGCAGGGGGACAGGGGTCGTGAACACTGAAGCTTTCTTT | CRGTGVVNTEAFF | TRBV20-1 | TRBD1 | TRBJ1-1 | .